This TCR beta chain was obtained from a study of OX40 agonist ivuxolimab in advanced cancers. Findings and limits, study-wide: Averaging showed that CD8+ T cells had more expanded clones than CD4+ did. The study observed clonal expansion of CD4+ and CD8+ blood T cells by week 6 at 0.1 to 3.0 mg/kg.

A word on this clone: Its specificity is unknown.

The assay was immunoSEQ multiplex PCR, and TCRdb's table has in-frame clones only and misses some. The sample records 57,000 or so clones, around 86% being singletons. Per germline, CDR1 WSHSY and CDR2 SAAADI. The V and J ends lost 3 bases and 4 bases, in that order; junction bases with no gene match: 11. The CDR3 contains 16 residues. Material: CD4+ or CD8+ T cells sorted from blood, obtained in a trial of the OX40 agonist ivuxolimab. The chain links TRBV10-2 to TRBJ1-1, with 7 bases that match TRBD1. The clonotype comes from an adult with an advanced solid tumor such as melanoma, head and neck, liver or kidney cancer. Here the CDR3 DNA reads TGCGCCAGCAGTGATACAGGGGAAATCCGAAGCACTGAAGCTTTCTTT. Translating it yields CASSDTGEIRSTEAFF.